Sequencing of this TCR beta chain was carried out in a study of regulatory T cells in long-lasting Graves disease. General study findings and limits: Newly diagnosed disease favored TRBV20-1 and TRBJ2-1 over persistent disease.

The TCR beta library used iRepertoire HTBI primers with Arm-PCR amplification of CDR3. TCRdb processed the multiplex PCR reads anew with MiXCR; each CDR3 protein has one entry. In the table there are about 540,000 distinct CDR3 sequences, 13% of which are singletons. Time point denoted: newly diagnosed GD, antithyroid drugs for less than 3 months. Following extraction of RNA from PBMCs, that RNA was used to make the TCR library. The V segment lost 8 bases and the J segment 2 bases; nucleotides outside the gene matches: 17. This CDR3 contains 17 residues. Germline V gene lookup returns CDR1 SNHLY and CDR2 FYNNEI. There are many counts of this clonotype. Its antigen is unknown. These data were also filed under a second study, of T cells in Graves' hyperthyroidism and ophthalmopathy. From that paper: With a duration under 2 months, the hyperthyroidism was newly diagnosed in patients aged 18 to 65. Uncontrolled infection, other autoimmune disease, pregnancy or lactation excluded patients. Blood also showed most of the thyroid clonotypes that were expanded above 0.001.

The sequence came from a man aged 25 to 40 with Graves disease. Sequencing used peripheral blood mononuclear cells (PBMCs), obtained at new diagnosis, from a patient treated with antithyroid drugs. The J gene is TRBJ2-7, the V gene TRBV2; the match to TRBD2 covers 8 bases. The CDR3 sequence is CASLSDRLAGKTYEQYF. In DNA, the CDR3 is TGTGCCAGCCTAAGTGACCGGCTAGCGGGTAAAACCTACGAGCAGTACTTC.